A single sample gave rise to the 13 T cell receptor beta chains below, sequenced in a study of Graves' ophthalmopathy and Graves' hyperthyroidism. Transcripts of RNA were the source for amplifying TCR beta CDR3 regions. The authors performed first-round RT-PCR with HTBI primers and then a second-round multiplex PCR. TCRdb recomputed calls from the multiplex PCR reads with MiXCR, one row per CDR3 protein. The table records fewer than 350,000 distinct CDR3 sequences, roughly 15% of them present only once. The material sequenced was peripheral blood. Receptors originate from an adult man with Graves' ophthalmopathy.

This clonotype was counted at least ten times. J is TRBJ2-5 and V is TRBV6-5; no clear D. The CDR3 totals 16 residues. The V and J ends lost 4 bases and 2 bases respectively, with 17 bases between them. CDR1 is MNHEY, CDR2 SVGAGI, per germline. DNA for the CDR3: TGTGCCAGCAGTTCCCTGCGTTCGGGTTATCAAGAGACCCAGTACTTC. The encoded protein is CASSSLRSGYQETQYF.

This clonotype showed up many times. The chain couples TRBV27 to TRBJ1-1; 10 nucleotides agree with TRBD1. This CDR3 contains 16 residues. V lost 2 bases and J lost 5; bases outside the gene matches: 8. The germline CDR1 and CDR2 sequences are MNHEY and SMNVEV (reference sequence). The CDR3 is CASSLRDRGPGTEAFF. CDR3 DNA: TGTGCCAGCAGTTTACGTGACAGGGGGCCGGGGACTGAAGCTTTCTTT.

This clonotype was detected many times. This rearrangement joins TRBV30 to TRBJ1-6, with TRBD1 matching 9 bases. Unmatched junction bases numbered 10, after V lost 2 bases and J lost 5 bases. The germline CDR1 and CDR2 sequences are GTSNPN and SVGIG (reference sequence). The CDR3 length is 17 residues. The CDR3 nucleotides are TGTGCCTGGAGTATGACGGGGGGACAGGGAAATAATTCACCCCTCCACTTT. Its translation: CAWSMTGGQGNNSPLHF. The whole variable domain, remainder taken from reference TRBV30 and TRBJ1-6, is SQTIHQWPATLVQPVGSPLSLECTVEGTSNPNLYWYRQAAGRGLQLLFYSVGIGQISSEVPQNLSASRPQDRQFILSSKKLLLSDSGFYLCAWSMTGGQGNNSPLHFGNGTRLTVT.

This clonotype occurred many times. The genes are TRBV7-2 and TRBJ2-5, with D uncertain. The CDR3 contains 14 residues. Trimming stripped 1 base from V and 7 bases from J, with 13 bases between. Per germline, CDR1 SGHTA and CDR2 FQGNSA. The CDR3 protein is CASSLGSGESTQYF. The CDR3 DNA follows: TGTGCCAGCAGCTTAGGTTCAGGCGAATCGACCCAGTACTTC.

This clonotype was detected only a few times. This sequence joins TRBV19 and TRBJ2-2, with 7 positions matching TRBD2. Germline loops: CDR1 LNHDA, CDR2 SQIVND (reference sequence). The CDR3 consists of 15 residues. Trimming cost V 5 bases and J 5 bases; bases outside gene matches: 8. CDR3 in amino acids: CASSPRSRGTGELFF. The CDR3 DNA is TGTGCCAGTAGTCCCCGCTCGCGGGGGACCGGGGAGCTGTTTTTT.

In its sample, this clonotype was seen many times. The chain uses TRBV11-2 and TRBJ2-5, with TRBD2 matching 14 bases. CDR3 size: 17 residues. Per the germline V gene, CDR1 is SGHAT and CDR2 is FQNNGV. V was clipped by 1 base and J by 1 base; unmatched bases: 2. The DNA of the CDR3 is TGTGCCAGCAGCTTAGGGGGGACTAGCGGGGGCCAAGAGACCCAGTACTTC. Encoded protein: CASSLGGTSGGQETQYF.

This clonotype showed up many times. The chain recombines TRBV6-2 or TRBV6-3 with TRBJ1-5, with D unresolved. The germline gives CDR1 MNHEY, CDR2 SVGEGT. The CDR3 has 13 residues. V gave up 7 bases and J gave up 5 bases, with 12 bases separating them. CDR3 amino acids: CASNDRPDQPQHF. The CDR3 DNA sequence: TGTGCCAGCAACGATCGACCGGATCAGCCCCAGCATTTT.

This chain joins TRBV12-3 or TRBV12-4 and TRBJ2-3, with D possibly being TRBD1 or TRBD2 (5 bases each). The CDR3 is 16 amino acids. V was shortened by 4 bases and J by 2 bases, with 16 bases between the two germline ends. CDR3 amino acids: CASSSGAAAFTDTQYF. DNA of the CDR3: TGTGCCAGCAGTTCTGGGGCAGCGGCTTTCACAGATACGCAGTATTTT.

The gene calls are TRBV12-3 or TRBV12-4 and TRBJ2-7, with D perhaps TRBD2 (6 bases). Trimming shortened V by 10 bases and J by 4 bases, and 17 bases separated the two germline ends. The CDR3 is 13 amino acids. CDR3 DNA: TGTGCCAAGAAAGGGCGGGATGAGTACGAGCAGTACTTC. This gives the protein CAKKGRDEYEQYF.

This clonotype was seen many times. The chain employs TRBV11-2 and TRBJ2-2, with D possibly called TRBD1 or TRBD2 (5 bases each). The CDR3 covers 17 residues. Between the trimmed V and J ends, which lost 3 bases and 4 bases, there was a span of 18 bases. The germline gives CDR1 SGHAT, CDR2 FQNNGV. The chain's CDR3 is CASSFDGALRRTGELFF. In DNA, the CDR3 is TGTGCCAGCAGCTTTGACGGGGCCTTGCGGCGCACCGGGGAGCTGTTTTTT.

This clonotype was seen repeatedly, ten times or more. The V call is TRBV7-6, the J call TRBJ1-1; TRBD1 aligns across 8 bases. V gave up 1 base and J gave up 1 base; unmatched junction bases: 5. The germline gives CDR1 SGHVS, CDR2 FNYEAQ. This CDR3 is 16 amino acids long. This CDR3 reads CASSLESGQGNTEAFF. CDR3 DNA: TGTGCCAGCAGCTTAGAAAGTGGACAGGGGAACACTGAAGCTTTCTTT.

This clonotype was detected many times. This chain uses TRBV6-2 or TRBV6-3 with TRBJ1-5; D unclear. CDR1 is MNHEY, CDR2 SVGEGT, per germline. The length of the CDR3 is 13 residues. The germline V and J ends were trimmed by 6 bases and 0 bases, with 6 bases remaining between them. This CDR3 is CASRLYSNQPQHF. CDR3 bases: TGTGCCAGCAGACTCTATAGCAATCAGCCCCAGCATTTT.

This clonotype was counted many times. The chain combines TRBV7-2 with TRBJ1-5; D is uncertain. The CDR3 consists of 13 residues. V was shortened by 4 bases and J by 6 bases, with 10 bases between the two germline ends. The V gene's germline CDR1 is SGHTA and CDR2 FQGNSA. CDR3 loop: CASSWLTGQPQHF. For the CDR3, the DNA is TGTGCCAGCAGCTGGCTGACTGGTCAGCCCCAGCATTTT.